The rows below give T cell receptor beta chains drawn from one sample of a study of a mutant IDH1 vaccine in newly diagnosed glioma. TCRdb keeps only in-frame clones here, not all; method: immunoSEQ multiplex PCR. This repertoire shows about 98,000 clones, around 90% found once; its top ten account for around 0.6%. The specimen was PBMCs, collected from a glioma patient treated with radiotherapy, temozolomide or both. The receptors derive from a woman in her forties or fifties with glioma. Each CDR3 is given with its conserved first and last residue. The D gene is left open where the match is weak. Clone size is not always given. Where it is, it says once, few, many or a class for expanded clones.

V: TRBV4-2; D: NA; size: NA; J: TRBJ2-1; DNA: TGTGCCAGCAGCCAAGATCGGCGAGTTAGCTCCTACAATGAGCAGTTCTTC; CDR3: CASSQDRRVSSYNEQFF
V: TRBV6-6; D: NA; size: NA; J: TRBJ2-7; DNA: TGTGCCAGCAGTCCCCTAGCCAGGGGAACGGGCGAGCAGTACTTC; CDR3: CASSPLARGTGEQYF
V: TRBV9; D: NA; size: NA; J: TRBJ1-4; DNA: TGTGCCAGCAGCCCTGGGCCTGCGGGTTCAACTAATGAAAAACTGTTTTTT; CDR3: CASSPGPAGSTNEKLFF
V: TRBV7-9; D: NA; size: NA; J: TRBJ1-1; DNA: TGTGCCAGCAGCCCAGGACAACCGGGCATGAACACTGAAGCTTTCTTT; CDR3: CASSPGQPGMNTEAFF
V: TRBV12-5; D: NA; size: NA; J: TRBJ1-1; DNA: TGTGCTAGTGCCCTGGACAGTTTGAACACTGAAGCTTTCTTT; CDR3: CASALDSLNTEAFF
V: TRBV9; D: TRBD2; size: NA; J: TRBJ2-1; DNA: TGTGCCAGCAGCTCACTCCAAACTAGCGACTCCTACAATGAGCAGTTCTTC; CDR3: CASSSLQTSDSYNEQFF
V: TRBV10-2; D: NA; size: NA; J: TRBJ2-2; DNA: TGCGCCAGCAAAGGACAGCTCCGGATCGGGGAGCTGTTTTTT; CDR3: CASKGQLRIGELFF
V: TRBV7-9; D: NA; size: NA; J: TRBJ1-1; DNA: TGTGCCAGCAGCTTAACGGGGCGAGGAACTGAAGCTTTCTTT; CDR3: CASSLTGRGTEAFF
V: TRBV2; D: NA; size: NA; J: TRBJ1-2; DNA: TGTGCCAGCAGTGAAGGCAGGGCCTATGGCTACACCTTC; CDR3: CASSEGRAYGYTF
V: TRBV30; D: NA; size: NA; J: TRBJ1-3; DNA: TGTGCCTGGAGTGTACTTGGAAACACCATATATTTT; CDR3: CAWSVLGNTIYF
V: TRBV2; D: NA; size: NA; J: TRBJ1-3; DNA: TGTGCCAGCAGTGAGTACGGGGGCTCTGGAAACACCATATATTTT; CDR3: CASSEYGGSGNTIYF
V: TRBV6-5; D: NA; size: NA; J: TRBJ2-3; DNA: TGTGCCAGCAGTGGGTCACTTGGCACAGATACGCAGTATTTT; CDR3: CASSGSLGTDTQYF
V: TRBV9; D: TRBD2; size: NA; J: TRBJ2-5; DNA: TGTGCCAGCAGCGTAGGAAGTAGCGGGGGGACCCAGTACTTC; CDR3: CASSVGSSGGTQYF
V: TRBV30; D: NA; size: NA; J: TRBJ1-1; DNA: TGTGCCTGGACCCACGGCGAGGGAGCTTTCTTT; CDR3: CAWTHGEGAFF
V: TRBV5-1; D: TRBD1; size: NA; J: TRBJ1-3; DNA: TGCGCCAGCAGCTCCGGACAGGGGTCTGGAAACACCATATATTTT; CDR3: CASSSGQGSGNTIYF
V: TRBV7-8; D: NA; size: NA; J: TRBJ1-4; DNA: TGTGCCAGCAGCTTAGTACAGCCTTCTAATGAAAAACTGTTTTTT; CDR3: CASSLVQPSNEKLFF
V: TRBV5-1; D: TRBD1; size: NA; J: TRBJ1-1; DNA: TGCGCCAGCAGCTTGGGTCTTGGGACAGTCATGAACACTGAAGCTTTCTTT; CDR3: CASSLGLGTVMNTEAFF
V: TRBV5-1; D: TRBD1; size: NA; J: TRBJ2-5; DNA: TGCGCCAGCAGCCCCTCCGGGACAGGAGGGCGAGAGACCCAGTACTTC; CDR3: CASSPSGTGGRETQYF
V: TRBV6-1; D: NA; size: NA; J: TRBJ2-1; DNA: TGTGCCATCGTTCGTCGGGACATGTTATACAATGAGCAGTTCTTC; CDR3: CAIVRRDMLYNEQFF
V: TRBV7-9; D: TRBD2; size: NA; J: TRBJ2-5; DNA: TGTGCCAGCCGCCCTAGCGGTCTACAAGAGACCCAGTACTTC; CDR3: CASRPSGLQETQYF
V: TRBV9; D: TRBD2; size: NA; J: TRBJ2-7; DNA: TGTGCCAGCAGCCCCCTCCCCGGGACTAGATACGAGCAGTACTTC; CDR3: CASSPLPGTRYEQYF
V: TRBV9; D: NA; size: NA; J: TRBJ2-1; DNA: TGTGCCAGCAGCGTAGGGGGGGCTGAGCAGTTCTTC; CDR3: CASSVGGAEQFF
V: TRBV19; D: NA; size: NA; J: TRBJ1-4; DNA: TGTGCCAGTAGTATAGGAGGGACAAGGAATGAAAAACTGTTTTTT; CDR3: CASSIGGTRNEKLFF
V: TRBV5-4; D: NA; size: NA; J: TRBJ2-4; DNA: TGTGCCAGCAGCTTGGCCAGGGAACGCCTAGCCAAAAACATTCAGTACTTC; CDR3: CASSLARERLAKNIQYF
V: TRBV25-1; D: NA; size: NA; J: TRBJ2-3; DNA: TGTGCCAGCAGTGACACGGTTCGCACAGATACGCAGTATTTT; CDR3: CASSDTVRTDTQYF
V: TRBV9; D: NA; size: NA; J: TRBJ2-5; DNA: TGTGCCAGCAGCGTCAGCTCGCAGGGGGGAGAGACCCAGTACTTC; CDR3: CASSVSSQGGETQYF
V: TRBV18; D: TRBD1; size: once; J: TRBJ1-5; DNA: TGTGCCAGCTCCCCAGGGACAGGAAGCAATCAGCCCCAGCATTTT; CDR3: CASSPGTGSNQPQHF